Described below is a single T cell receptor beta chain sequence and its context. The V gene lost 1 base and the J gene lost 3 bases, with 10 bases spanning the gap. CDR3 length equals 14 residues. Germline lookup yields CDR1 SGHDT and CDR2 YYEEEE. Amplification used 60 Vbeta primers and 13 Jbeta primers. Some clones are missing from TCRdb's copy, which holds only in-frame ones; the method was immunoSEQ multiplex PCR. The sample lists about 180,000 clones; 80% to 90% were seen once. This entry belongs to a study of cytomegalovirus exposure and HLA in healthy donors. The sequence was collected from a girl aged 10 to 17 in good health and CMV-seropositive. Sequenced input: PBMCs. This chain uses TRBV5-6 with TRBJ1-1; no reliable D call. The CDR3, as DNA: TGTGCCAGCAGCTTGAGAGGGTTCGACACTGAAGCTTTCTTT. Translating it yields CASSLRGFDTEAFF.